The 29 T cell receptor beta chains presented below share a single source sample, sequenced in a study of metastatic and nonmetastatic thyroid tumors. TCRdb reanalyzed the PCR reads via MiXCR. The table includes about 4,000 clones, around 34% detected once. Until they underwent thyroid surgery, no patient had received any treatment. Sequenced material: adjacent normal tissue. The source of these receptors is a female donor with papillary thyroid cancer or a benign thyroid nodule (not recorded which). Some clones in this sample may be carry-over from other donors' samples.

This clone was detected a few times. The chain employs TRBV20-1 and TRBJ1-1; TRBD1 aligns across 12 bases. Per germline, CDR1 DFQATT and CDR2 SNEGSKA (reference sequence). The CDR3 is made up of 16 amino acids. J was trimmed by 0 bases and V by 6 bases; bases with no gene match: 8. CDR3 in amino acids: CSALPRDRGLNTEAFF. DNA of the CDR3: TGCAGTGCCCTTCCCCGGGACAGGGGGCTGAACACTGAAGCTTTCTTT.

The J gene is TRBJ1-5, the V gene TRBV11-2; D is perhaps TRBD1 (5 bases). CDR1 SGHAT and CDR2 FQNNGV come from the germline V gene. The CDR3 runs 15 residues. Trimming stripped 3 bases from V and 0 bases from J, with 9 bases between. The CDR3 here is CASSFWGDSNQPQHF. The CDR3 DNA reads TGTGCCAGCAGCTTTTGGGGGGATAGCAATCAGCCCCAGCATTTT.

The V call is TRBV2, the J call TRBJ1-3; 9 nucleotides line up with TRBD1. After removal of 8 bases from V and 1 base from J, the junction contained 3 bases not matched to a gene. Germline V CDR1 and CDR2: SNHLY, FYNNEI. The CDR3 runs 14 residues. The CDR3, as DNA: TGTGCCAGCCATGACAGGGGGTCTGGAAACACCATATATTTT. It specifies CASHDRGSGNTIYF.

The rearrangement uses TRBV30 and TRBJ1-1; D is ambiguous. The germline gives CDR1 GTSNPN, CDR2 SVGIG (reference sequence). The V gene lost 2 bases and the J gene lost 1 base, with 11 bases spanning the gap. The CDR3 runs to 14 residues. CDR3 sequence: CAWSRLVQNTEAFF. In nucleotides, the CDR3 is TGTGCCTGGAGTAGGTTGGTGCAGAACACTGAAGCTTTCTTT.

This clone was counted once. V is TRBV30 and J is TRBJ2-3; D possibly corresponds to TRBD2 (5 bases). The V gene lost 3 bases and the J gene lost 0 bases, with 7 bases spanning the gap. Per germline, CDR1 GTSNPN and CDR2 SVGIG (reference sequence). The CDR3 is 13 amino acids. The CDR3, as DNA: TGTGCCTGGAGCGGGATTAGCACAGATACGCAGTATTTT. Translation: CAWSGISTDTQYF. Full variable domain (remainder filled in from reference TRBV30 and TRBJ2-3): SQTIHQWPATLVQPVGSPLSLECTVEGTSNPNLYWYRQAAGRGLQLLFYSVGIGQISSEVPQNLSASRPQDRQFILSSKKLLLSDSGFYLCAWSGISTDTQYFGPGTRLTVL.

The V gene is TRBV5-4, the J gene TRBJ1-4, with TRBD1 as a possible D gene (6 bases). Germline V gene sequence: CDR1 SGHNT, CDR2 YYREEE (reference sequence). The CDR3 sequence is 15 residues long. V was clipped by 1 base and J by 7 bases, with 14 bases between them. CDR3 sequence: CASSLSARGGEKLFF. The DNA of the CDR3 is TGTGCCAGCAGCTTGAGTGCCAGGGGTGGTGAAAAACTGTTTTTT.

This clone was observed a few times. The chain is built from TRBV6-1 and TRBJ2-2, with 13 bases lining up with TRBD2. In germline, CDR1 is MNHNS, CDR2 SASEGT. This CDR3 has 15 residues. The junction had 10 bases not matched to a gene; V was cut back by 11 bases and J by 7 bases. In nucleotides, the CDR3 is TGTGCCGGCTCCGGGACTAGCGGGATTATCGGGGAGCTGTTTTTT. Encoded protein: CAGSGTSGIIGELFF.

This clone was detected only a few times. V and J are TRBV27 and TRBJ2-4; 9 positions agree with TRBD1. Per the germline V gene, CDR1 is MNHEY and CDR2 is SMNVEV (reference sequence). Losses at the gene ends were 6 bases for V and 7 bases for J; bases not matched to a gene: 7. The CDR3 consists of 14 residues. The CDR3 region is CASRPTGGANIQYF. The CDR3 nucleotides are TGTGCCAGCAGGCCTACAGGGGGCGCCAACATTCAGTACTTC.

The V gene is TRBV5-1, the J gene TRBJ1-6; D possibly corresponds to TRBD1 (5 bases). The CDR3 is 14 residues long. The germline V and J ends were trimmed by 6 bases and 8 bases, with 15 bases remaining between them. Germline V gives CDR1 SGHRS, CDR2 YFSETQ. The CDR3 here is CASTPAGGYSPLHF. The CDR3 nucleotides read TGCGCCAGCACCCCTGCCGGGGGGTATTCACCCCTCCACTTT.

The V and J genes are TRBV12-5 and TRBJ1-1; weak D call: TRBD1 (5 bases). This CDR3 spans 14 amino acids. Germline V lookup: CDR1 LGHNT, CDR2 FRNRAP. Trimming cost V 7 bases and J 1 base, with 13 bases left between them. CDR3 in DNA: TGTGCTAGTGCCAAGGACGGGACGAACACTGAAGCTTTCTTT. It is translated as CASAKDGTNTEAFF.

The rearrangement uses TRBV11-3 and TRBJ1-1; D gene uncertain. Germline assignment: CDR1 SGHNT and CDR2 YENEEA. Trimming took 0 bases from V and 1 from J, leaving 6 bases between them. CDR3 length: 14 amino acids. For the CDR3, the DNA is TGTGCCAGCAGCTTAGAGGAGTGGAACACTGAAGCTTTCTTT. It codes for CASSLEEWNTEAFF.

The J gene is TRBJ1-4, the V gene TRBV30; D not certain. V lost 2 bases and J lost 7, with 11 bases in between. The CDR3 has 13 residues. Germline V gene data show CDR1 as GTSNPN and CDR2 as SVGIG (reference sequence). CDR3 DNA: TGTGCCTGGAGTAAAGAGTCCCTTGAAAAACTGTTTTTT. Its translation: CAWSKESLEKLFF.

This chain connects TRBV9 to TRBJ2-2; D unclear. The CDR3 is made up of 16 amino acids. The V end was cut by 4 bases, the J end by 4 bases, with 17 bases between. Germline CDR1 reads SGDLS; CDR2 reads YYNGEE. The CDR3 nucleotides are TGTGCCAGCAGCCCCCTTTTGTTGTGGGTCACCGGGGAGCTGTTTTTT. It translates to CASSPLLLWVTGELFF.

V and J are TRBV5-6 and TRBJ1-2; 8 positions match TRBD1. The V segment lost 0 bases and the J segment 7 bases; nucleotides outside the gene matches: 5. The CDR3 loop spans 14 amino acids. From germline, CDR1 is SGHDT and CDR2 YYEEEE. CDR3 protein: CASSLETGVTGYTF. The CDR3 region has the DNA TGTGCCAGCAGCTTGGAGACAGGGGTAACTGGCTACACCTTC.

This clone was seen a handful of times. The CDR3 bases are TGTGCCAGCACACCGGGACAGGGGGACACCGGGGAGCTGTTTTTT. Translated, it gives CASTPGQGDTGELFF. The chain employs TRBV6-2 or TRBV6-3 and TRBJ2-2; 11 nucleotides agree with TRBD1. V lost 7 bases to trimming and J lost 3 bases; unmatched junction nucleotides: 4. CDR1 and CDR2 (germline): MNHEY, SVGEGT. The CDR3 runs 15 residues.

The genes are TRBV11-2 and TRBJ2-2, with D possibly matching TRBD2 (5 bases). The V gene lost 5 bases and the J gene lost 7 bases, with 20 bases spanning the gap. CDR3 length: 16 amino acids. Germline V CDR1 and CDR2: SGHAT, FQNNGV. Written as DNA, the CDR3 is TGTGCCAGCAGCCCCCCTTTTAGGGAGTACGGCGGGGAGCTGTTTTTT. This sequence encodes CASSPPFREYGGELFF.

The chain uses TRBV5-4 and TRBJ2-3; TRBD1 aligns across 7 bases. J was trimmed by 4 bases and V by 0 bases; bases with no gene match: 8. The CDR3 contains 16 residues. Per germline, CDR1 SGHNT and CDR2 YYREEE (reference sequence). The CDR3 spells CASSLEGLGGPDTQYF. CDR3 sequence (DNA): TGTGCCAGCAGCTTGGAGGGGTTAGGGGGCCCAGATACGCAGTATTTT.

This clone was picked up one time. V usage is TRBV4-1 and J usage is TRBJ1-1; D remains ambiguous. The CDR3 is 16 amino acids. The germline gives CDR1 MGHRA, CDR2 YSYEKL. V was shortened by 5 bases and J by 0 bases, with 16 bases between the two germline ends. CDR3 protein: CASSSPLRRMNTEAFF. In DNA, the CDR3 is TGCGCCAGCAGCTCCCCGCTAAGGCGGATGAACACTGAAGCTTTCTTT.

As concerns this clone: Sequence at one end of the junction differs from germline and may be a read error. CDR3 region: CAISFGSTVAIF. The CDR3 region has the DNA TGTGCCATCAGTTTCGGCTCCACGGTAGCTATCTTT. This chain uses TRBV12-3 or TRBV12-4 with TRBJ1-1; D uncertain. This CDR3 spans 12 amino acids.

This chain joins TRBV13 and TRBJ2-7, with D possibly being TRBD1 or TRBD2 (6 bases each). Trimming cost V 5 bases and J 1 base, with 21 bases left between them. Germline CDR1 PRHDT, CDR2 FYEKMQ (reference sequence). The CDR3 extends over 17 amino acids. The CDR3 spells CASSTLGSSGASYEQYF. The CDR3 DNA is TGTGCCAGCAGCACATTAGGTTCCTCGGGGGCATCCTACGAGCAGTACTTC.

The sample holds a few counts of this clone. The chain carries TRBV28 and TRBJ2-1, with 12 bases fitting TRBD2. This CDR3 has 19 amino acids. Trimming at V came to 5 bases and at J to 8 bases, leaving 19 bases not matched to a gene. Germline CDR1 is MDHEN and CDR2 is SYDVKM. CDR3 region: CASSGTCPSGRASRDEQFF. DNA for the CDR3: TGTGCCAGCAGTGGGACATGTCCTAGCGGGAGGGCTTCTCGGGATGAGCAGTTCTTC.

This clone was counted only a few times. The genes are TRBV28 and TRBJ1-2; 8 bases are shared with TRBD1. Trimming at V came to 6 bases and at J to 4 bases, leaving 7 bases not matched to a gene. The CDR3 has 14 amino acids. The V gene's germline CDR1 is MDHEN and CDR2 SYDVKM. The CDR3 here is CASSDRDRPYGYTF. The CDR3 nucleotides read TGTGCCAGCAGCGACCGGGACAGGCCCTATGGCTACACCTTC.

CDR3 bases: TGTGCCAGCAGCGTAGCGGGCGGGAGCACCTACAATGAGCAGTTCTTC. Amino acids: CASSVAGGSTYNEQFF. The chain recombines TRBV9 with TRBJ2-1; TRBD2 matches at 7 bases. This CDR3 is built from 16 residues. Losses at the gene ends were 0 bases for V and 2 bases for J; bases not matched to a gene: 5. Germline V gene lookup returns CDR1 SGDLS and CDR2 YYNGEE.

The chain combines TRBV5-4 with TRBJ1-1; D gene unclear. CDR1 and CDR2 (germline): SGHNT, YYREEE (reference sequence). The CDR3 length is 15 residues. Between the trimmed V and J ends, which lost 0 bases and 7 bases, there was a span of 16 bases. The CDR3 bases are TGTGCCAGCAGCTTGGTAACGGGAGCCCTACTTGAAGCTTTCTTT. Translated, it gives CASSLVTGALLEAFF.

This clone came up a few times. The chain employs TRBV27 and TRBJ2-7; no clear D gene. Trimming cost V 8 bases and J 0 bases, with 8 bases left between them. Germline CDR1 and CDR2: MNHEY and SMNVEV (reference sequence). This CDR3 contains 12 residues. The CDR3 nucleotides are TGTGCCAGCTTCTCCTCCTCCTACGAGCAGTACTTC. It is translated as CASFSSSYEQYF.

V gene TRBV12-3 or TRBV12-4 combines with J gene TRBJ2-7; possible D gene TRBD2, 5 bases. CDR3 size: 12 residues. The V end lost 6 bases, the J end lost 4 bases, and 10 bases lay between the germline ends. CDR3 loop: CASSDGMYEQYF. The CDR3 DNA is TGTGCCAGCAGCGACGGGATGTACGAGCAGTACTTC.

This clone was seen more than once but under ten times. The chain joins TRBV2 to TRBJ2-7; TRBD1 agrees at 9 bases. Germline loops: CDR1 SNHLY, CDR2 FYNNEI. Unmatched junction bases numbered 8, after V lost 7 bases and J lost 4 bases. CDR3 length equals 14 residues. CDR3 in amino acids: CASNTGTGFYEQYF. In DNA form, the CDR3 reads TGTGCCAGCAATACCGGGACAGGGTTTTACGAGCAGTACTTC. Using reference TRBV2 and TRBJ2-7 for the parts outside the CDR3, the full variable domain is EPEVTQTPSHQVTQMGQEVILRCVPISNHLYFYWYRQILGQKVEFLVSFYNNEISEKSEIFDDQFSVERPDGSNFTLKIRSTKLEDSAMYFCASNTGTGFYEQYFGPGTRLTVT.

Only a few counts were recorded for this clone. This chain connects TRBV28 to TRBJ1-2, with a weak D call TRBD1 (5 bases). Germline loops: CDR1 MDHEN, CDR2 SYDVKM. V lost 5 bases, J lost 2 bases, and 12 bases lay in between. The CDR3 consists of 14 residues. The CDR3 here is CASSPMGENYGYTF. Here the CDR3 DNA reads TGTGCCAGCAGTCCCATGGGGGAGAACTATGGCTACACCTTC.

This chain connects TRBV7-2 to TRBJ1-5; 9 bases align to TRBD1. The CDR3 totals 15 residues. The V gene's germline CDR1 is SGHTA and CDR2 FQGNSA. V was pared by 5 bases and J by 8 bases, with 10 bases of the junction left unmatched. The CDR3 region has the DNA TGTGCCAGCAGCGCTTATACAGGGGGCTGGGAGCCCCAGCATTTT. This codes for CASSAYTGGWEPQHF. The variable domain in full, completed from reference TRBV7-2 and TRBJ1-5, reads GAGVSQSPSNKVTEKGKDVELRCDPISGHTALYWYRQSLGQGLEFLIYFQGNSAPDKSGLPSDRFSAERTGGSVSTLTIQRTQQEDSAVYLCASSAYTGGWEPQHFGDGTRLSIL.